The T cell receptor beta chain under discussion was sequenced for a study of response to subunit inactivated influenza vaccine. In TCRdb, the RT-PCR reads were re-called with MiXCR into one record per CDR3 protein. In the table there are 530,000 or so distinct CDR3 sequences, 12% of which are singletons. The CDR3 sequence is 14 residues long. V was clipped by 0 bases and J by 1 base, with 7 bases between them. Germline V gene lookup returns CDR1 DFQATT and CDR2 SNEGSKA (reference sequence). With regard to this clonotype: The antigen is unknown.

General observations from the study: The authors put forward the suggestion that each seasonal influenza vaccination may bring in only a limited number of new T cells.

The TCR comes from a man aged 50-59 years who received an inactivated influenza vaccine. The V gene is TRBV20-1, the J gene TRBJ1-5; D may be TRBD1 (5 bases). The source was PBMCs from blood, collected on the day of vaccination. The CDR3 DNA reads TGCAGTGCTAGAGACCCAGGGAGCAATCAGCCCCAGCATTTT. This codes for CSARDPGSNQPQHF.